This is a list of T cell receptor beta chains from one sample in a study of identical twins. TCRdb itself ran the 5' RACE reads through MiXCR, one entry per CDR3 protein. This table has about 480,000 distinct CDR3 sequences, 11% to 15% appearing once. In addition, the sample was reused for a study of yellow fever vaccine responses in identical twins.

Source material: CD4+ T cells sorted from blood. The receptor source for this set is a woman aged 18 to 35 in good health. Both conserved end residues are part of each CDR3. The D gene is left open where the match is weak. Clone size is stated in some rows and not others, as once, few, many or a class when expanded.

clone size,D gene,J gene,V gene,CDR3 DNA,CDR3 protein
-,TRBD2,TRBJ2-5,TRBV20-1,TGCAGTGCTAGCGCCTTAGCGGGAGTTTCAGAGACCCAGTACTTC,CSASALAGVSETQYF
few,TRBD2,TRBJ2-7,TRBV28,TGTGCCAGCAGTTTTCCTGTCCCGGCTAGCGGGAACTCCTACGAGCAGTACTTC,CASSFPVPASGNSYEQYF
-,-,TRBJ2-5,TRBV6-1,TGTGCCAGCAGCCGCAGCGGGCAAAAAGAGACCCAGTACTTC,CASSRSGQKETQYF
-,TRBD1,TRBJ2-3,TRBV7-9,TGTGCCAGCAGCTTCAACAGGGGGCCGGTCACAGATACGCAGTATTTT,CASSFNRGPVTDTQYF
many,-,TRBJ2-3,TRBV5-1,TGCGCCAGCAGCTTGTATGCAGATACGCAGTATTTT,CASSLYADTQYF
-,-,TRBJ2-1,TRBV6-2/TRBV6-3,TGTGCCAGCGGAATGACCCACAATGAGCAGTTCTTC,CASGMTHNEQFF
-,-,TRBJ1-4,TRBV5-6,TGTGCCAGCAGCTTTAATCAGGCGGGTCGGGAAAAACTGTTTTTT,CASSFNQAGREKLFF
few,TRBD1,TRBJ2-7,TRBV6-1,TGTGCCAGCAGTGACACAGGGGGCGAGCCCTACGAGCAGTACTTC,CASSDTGGEPYEQYF
few,-,TRBJ2-1,TRBV6-5,TGTGCCAGCAGTCACTCCGGGACTCGTCTAGGGGATGAGCAGTTCTTC,CASSHSGTRLGDEQFF
-,-,TRBJ1-6,TRBV10-3,TGTGCCATCAGTGAGTTCGCGGATTCACCCCTCCACTTT,CAISEFADSPLHF
-,-,TRBJ1-1,TRBV5-4,TGTGCCAGCAGCGACTTGATAGGGGTGGTGGAAGCTTTCTTT,CASSDLIGVVEAFF
-,TRBD1,TRBJ2-4,TRBV5-1,TGCGCCAGCAGCATCGGGGACAGAAAAAACATTCAGTACTTC,CASSIGDRKNIQYF
-,TRBD1,TRBJ2-5,TRBV7-7,TGTGCTAGCAGCTTAGTGGGGACAGCCCAAGAGACCCAGTACTTC,CASSLVGTAQETQYF
few,-,TRBJ1-1,TRBV20-1,TGCAGTGTAGGGGACCCCCAGGCTGAAGCTTTCTTT,CSVGDPQAEAFF
few,TRBD1,TRBJ1-5,TRBV13,TGTGCCAGCAGCTTAGGGGGGTACTGGGACAGAAATAGCAATCAGCCCCAGCATTTT,CASSLGGYWDRNSNQPQHF
many,TRBD2,TRBJ2-2,TRBV6-5,TGTGCCAGCAGTTCAAGCGGGGGGGCCGGGGAGCTGTTTTTT,CASSSSGGAGELFF
few,TRBD1,TRBJ2-3,TRBV3-1,TGTGCCAGCAGCCCTCGGAACAGGGGAATAGATACGCAGTATTTT,CASSPRNRGIDTQYF
few,-,TRBJ1-1,TRBV12-3/TRBV12-4,TGTGCCAGCAGTTTAAAAGGGGTCCCCACTGAAGCTTTCTTT,CASSLKGVPTEAFF
few,TRBD1,TRBJ2-7,TRBV25-1,TGTGCCAGCAGTGACACAGGGGGATTCTACGAGCAGTACTTC,CASSDTGGFYEQYF
many,-,TRBJ1-1,TRBV2,TGTGCCAGCAGCCACGGGGACCGATTCACTGAAGCTTTCTTT,CASSHGDRFTEAFF
-,-,TRBJ2-2,TRBV2,TGTGCCAGCAGTGAGGTCCCGGACACCGGGGAGCTGTTTTTT,CASSEVPDTGELFF
-,-,TRBJ2-5,TRBV15,TGTGCCACCAGCAGAGTTCCGGGTTTCCAAGAGACCCAGTACTTC,CATSRVPGFQETQYF
few,-,TRBJ2-2,TRBV18,TGTGCCAGCTCACCAGCGGCCCAAGGTGTTGCCGGGGAGCTGTTTTTT,CASSPAAQGVAGELFF
few,-,TRBJ2-7,TRBV21-1,TGTGCCAGCACCGGACTAGCGGGTAACTCCTACGAGCAGTACTTC,CASTGLAGNSYEQYF
-,-,TRBJ1-2,TRBV12-3/TRBV12-4,TGTGCCAGCAGTTCAGGCGTCACGGACCTCTCCTATGGCTACACCTTC,CASSSGVTDLSYGYTF
few,TRBD2,TRBJ2-7,TRBV20-1,TGCAGTGCTAGTCCAGCGGGGGTCTTTTATGAGCAGTACTTC,CSASPAGVFYEQYF
few,-,TRBJ2-2,TRBV6-4,TGTGCCAGCAGTGGAGACGGGTTATCCGGGGAGCTGTTTTTT,CASSGDGLSGELFF
-,TRBD1,TRBJ1-5,TRBV12-3/TRBV12-4,TGTGCCAGCAGTCAGACAGGGGATAGCAATCAGCCCCAGCATTTT,CASSQTGDSNQPQHF
few,-,TRBJ1-4,TRBV29-1,TGCAGCGTTCGTCAGGGAGATGAAAAACTGTTTTTT,CSVRQGDEKLFF